The 21 T cell receptor beta chains reported below all come from one sample, sequenced in a study of T cell repertoires and HLA-DP antigens. No antigens are known for them. Assay used: immunoSEQ multiplex PCR; TCRdb lists only in-frame clones, some missing. The sample contains roughly 110,000 clones, over 90% of which appear only once. What was sequenced was CD4+ T cells from PBMCs. Receptor source: a woman aged 18-29 years in good health and CMV-seronegative.

The genes are TRBV15 and TRBJ1-5; D unclear. Germline loops: CDR1 LNHNV, CDR2 YYDKDF (reference sequence). The CDR3 is 14 amino acids. V dropped 11 bases and J dropped 1 base, with 15 bases sitting between them. The CDR3 bases are TGTGCCGCCGGGTTTGGCGGGAGCAATCAGCCCCAGCATTTT. Amino acid sequence: CAAGFGGSNQPQHF. Full variable domain (remainder filled in from reference TRBV15 and TRBJ1-5): DAMVIQNPRYQVTQFGKPVTLSCSQTLNHNVMYWYQQKSSQAPKLLFHYYDKDFNNEADTPDNFQSRRPNTSFCFLDIRSPGLGDTAMYLCAAGFGGSNQPQHFGDGTRLSIL.

The J gene is TRBJ1-2, the V gene TRBV11-2, with D tentatively TRBD1 (5 bases). V lost 4 bases, J lost 7 bases, and 22 bases lay in between. The CDR3 is made up of 16 amino acids. The germline CDR1 and CDR2 sequences are SGHAT and FQNNGV. The CDR3 region has the DNA TGTGCCAGCAGCTCCCCCGGTTGGGACTCCCAGGTTGGCTACACCTTC. Its translation: CASSSPGWDSQVGYTF. The whole variable domain, remainder taken from reference TRBV11-2 and TRBJ1-2, is EAGVAQSPRYKIIEKRQSVAFWCNPISGHATLYWYQQILGQGPKLLIQFQNNGVVDDSQLPKDRFSAERLKGVDSTLKIQPAKLEDSAVYLCASSSPGWDSQVGYTFGSGTRLTVV.

The genes are TRBV7-3 and TRBJ1-1; 9 nucleotides agree with TRBD1. Per the germline V gene, CDR1 is SGHTA and CDR2 is FQGTGA. The CDR3 runs to 17 residues. The V segment lost 1 base and the J segment 3 bases; nucleotides outside the gene matches: 9. In DNA form, the CDR3 reads TGTGCCAGCAGCTTAATGGGCCCGGGACAGGGACACACTGAAGCTTTCTTT. This sequence encodes CASSLMGPGQGHTEAFF.

V gene TRBV18 combines with J gene TRBJ2-7; either TRBD1 or TRBD2 may fit D (5 bases each). The ends were cut back, 1 base at V and 0 bases at J, with 13 bases in the middle. Germline V lookup: CDR1 KGHSH, CDR2 LQKENI. The CDR3 runs to 16 residues. This CDR3 is CASSPLPGTSSYEQYV. The DNA of the CDR3 is TGTGCCAGCTCACCACTGCCGGGGACCTCCTCCTACGAGCAGTACGTC.

This chain links TRBV7-6 with TRBJ2-2; D remains unclear. Germline CDR1 SGHVS, CDR2 FNYEAQ. The length of the CDR3 is 14 residues. The V gene lost 2 bases and the J gene lost 5 bases, with 9 bases spanning the gap. CDR3 DNA sequence: TGTGCCAGCAGCTTAACAGCCTCTACCGGGGAGCTGTTTTTT. Residues: CASSLTASTGELFF.

The chain uses TRBV5-1 and TRBJ2-7, with D perhaps matching TRBD2 (6 bases). The CDR3 length is 15 residues. Looked up from germline, CDR1 is SGHRS and CDR2 is YFSETQ. V was trimmed by 0 bases and J by 7 bases, leaving 17 bases between them. DNA for the CDR3: TGCGCCAGCAGCTTGGAAGGCGGGACCATCGGTGAGCAGTACTTC. Its protein is CASSLEGGTIGEQYF.

This rearrangement joins TRBV7-2 to TRBJ2-1, with unresolved D. V was trimmed by 1 base and J by 12 bases, leaving 10 bases between them. The CDR3 extends over 12 amino acids. Germline V gene sequence: CDR1 SGHTA, CDR2 FQGNSA. The CDR3 sequence: CASSLVRVGQFF. CDR3 in DNA: TGTGCCAGCAGCTTAGTCCGGGTCGGGCAGTTCTTC.

This clone came up a few times. The V and J genes are TRBV7-3 and TRBJ2-1; 8 positions match TRBD2. The ends lost 5 bases at V and 1 base at J; junction bases unmatched: 1. In germline, CDR1 is SGHTA, CDR2 FQGTGA. This CDR3 contains 14 residues. CDR3: CASSPGGSYNEQFF. DNA of the CDR3: TGTGCCAGCAGCCCGGGAGGGTCCTACAATGAGCAGTTCTTC. The complete variable domain, with remaining parts taken from reference TRBV7-3 and TRBJ2-1, reads GAGVSQTPSNKVTEKGKYVELRCDPISGHTALYWYRQSLGQGPEFLIYFQGTGAADDSGLPNDRFFAVRPEGSVSTLKIQRTERGDSAVYLCASSPGGSYNEQFFGPGTRLTVL.

This clone was detected once. V is TRBV7-2 and J is TRBJ1-2; D is ambiguous. This CDR3 is 15 amino acids long. Germline lookup yields CDR1 SGHTA and CDR2 FQGNSA. Trimming took off 4 bases at V and 2 bases at J, with 14 bases between the two ends. The CDR3 bases are TGTGCCAGCAGCTCCGTCCGACGGGCCAACTATGGCTACACCTTC. This translates into CASSSVRRANYGYTF.

This chain joins TRBV5-4 and TRBJ1-1; TRBD1 agrees at 8 bases. Germline CDR1 SGHNT, CDR2 YYREEE (reference sequence). This CDR3 is 16 amino acids long. The J segment lost 5 bases and the V segment lost 0 bases, leaving 9 bases of the junction unmatched. The CDR3 loop is CASSLVAGTGGTEAFF. CDR3 DNA sequence: TGTGCCAGCAGCTTGGTAGCCGGGACAGGAGGTACTGAAGCTTTCTTT.

The count of this clone is one. The chain is built from TRBV25-1 and TRBJ2-2, with D tentatively TRBD2 (6 bases). The CDR3 spans 17 residues. V gave up 3 bases and J gave up 0 bases, with 14 bases separating them. Germline V gene data show CDR1 as MGHDK and CDR2 as SYGVNS. Written as DNA, the CDR3 is TGTGCCAGCAGTGAGTTGGGACTTTCCTCGAACACCGGGGAGCTGTTTTTT. As protein: CASSELGLSSNTGELFF.

This chain links TRBV9 with TRBJ1-2; D possibly corresponds to TRBD1 (5 bases). V lost 3 bases and J lost 4, with 19 bases in between. The CDR3 runs to 16 residues. Germline CDR1 reads SGDLS; CDR2 reads YYNGEE. The CDR3 DNA follows: TGTGCCAGCAGCGGCGACTGGGGAGGGGTCGTCTATGGCTACACCTTC. Amino acids: CASSGDWGGVVYGYTF. The whole variable domain, filled in from reference TRBV9 and TRBJ1-2, reads DSGVTQTPKHLITATGQRVTLRCSPRSGDLSVYWYQQSLDQGLQFLIQYYNGEERAKGNILERFSAQQFPDLHSELNLSSLELGDSALYFCASSGDWGGVVYGYTFGSGTRLTVV.

The J gene is TRBJ1-1, the V gene TRBV7-9, with a weak D call TRBD1 (5 bases). The CDR3 has 13 residues. Germline CDR1 SEHNR, CDR2 FQNEAQ (reference sequence). Deletions cut 1 base from V and 11 bases from J, with 14 bases between. The CDR3 loop is CASSLGQWGIAFF. The CDR3 nucleotides are TGTGCCAGCAGCTTAGGCCAATGGGGGATCGCTTTCTTT.

V usage is TRBV19 and J usage is TRBJ2-4; possibly TRBD1 for D (5 bases). Germline loops: CDR1 LNHDA, CDR2 SQIVND (reference sequence). Between the trimmed V and J ends, which lost 3 bases and 8 bases, there was a span of 14 bases. This CDR3 comprises 14 residues. CDR3 DNA sequence: TGTGCCAGTAGTATGGGTCAGAAAGGGGACATTCAGTACTTC. It is translated as CASSMGQKGDIQYF.

This CDR3 is CASIRGYTGELFF. The DNA for the CDR3 is TGTGCCAGCATCAGGGGATACACCGGGGAGCTGTTTTTT. The rearrangement links TRBV6-1 to TRBJ2-2; D is possibly TRBD1 (6 bases). Germline V gene sequence: CDR1 MNHNS, CDR2 SASEGT. The V gene lost 7 bases and the J gene lost 3 bases, with 9 bases spanning the gap. The CDR3 sequence is 13 residues long.

This clone was detected only once. The V call is TRBV2, the J call TRBJ1-5; 8 nucleotides line up with TRBD1. CDR1 and CDR2 (germline): SNHLY, FYNNEI. V dropped 4 bases and J dropped 3; count of bases not matched to a gene: 8. There are 16 residues in the CDR3. The CDR3 sequence is CASSGPRTGTNQPQHF. The DNA of the CDR3 is TGTGCCAGCAGTGGACCTCGGACAGGGACCAATCAGCCCCAGCATTTT. Filled out from reference TRBV2 and TRBJ1-5, the complete variable domain reads EPEVTQTPSHQVTQMGQEVILRCVPISNHLYFYWYRQILGQKVEFLVSFYNNEISEKSEIFDDQFSVERPDGSNFTLKIRSTKLEDSAMYFCASSGPRTGTNQPQHFGDGTRLSIL.

The table lists this clone with a count of one. The chain recombines TRBV6-5 with TRBJ1-5; the D is unclear. Germline values: CDR1 MNHEY, CDR2 SVGAGI. The CDR3 contains 14 residues. Trimming shortened V by 8 bases and J by 3 bases, and 14 bases separated the two germline ends. In DNA, the CDR3 is TGTGCCAGCCGTTCATGGGCCTACAATCAGCCCCAGCATTTT. This encodes CASRSWAYNQPQHF.

The V gene is TRBV11-3, the J gene TRBJ2-3, with TRBD1 matching 11 bases. With V trimmed by 5 bases and J by 1 base, 5 bases remained unmatched. This CDR3 region has 16 residues. The germline gives CDR1 SGHNT, CDR2 YENEEA. CDR3 coding DNA: TGTGCCAGCAGCCGCCGGGACAGGGGGGGCACAGATACGCAGTATTTT. It encodes CASSRRDRGGTDTQYF.

The V call is TRBV10-2, the J call TRBJ1-6; possibly TRBD1 for D (5 bases). This CDR3 is 14 amino acids long. Germline CDR1 reads WSHSY; CDR2 reads SAAADI. The V end lost 8 bases, the J end lost 8 bases, and 16 bases lay between the germline ends. CDR3 sequence (DNA): TGCGCCAGCCAGACAGCCGTTGGCGATTCACCCCTCCACTTT. Translated, it gives CASQTAVGDSPLHF.

The chain employs TRBV15 and TRBJ2-1, with 8 nucleotides matching TRBD1. CDR1 is LNHNV, CDR2 YYDKDF, per germline (reference sequence). The CDR3 contains 17 residues. Trimming cost V 5 bases and J 0 bases; bases outside gene matches: 9. The CDR3 nucleotides are TGTGCCACCAGCTCAGGACAGGGCTTGAGCTCCTACAATGAGCAGTTCTTC. It translates to CATSSGQGLSSYNEQFF.

The chain combines TRBV2 with TRBJ1-2; 7 bases agree with TRBD1. The CDR3 covers 11 residues. V was pared by 6 bases and J by 11 bases, with 6 bases of the junction left unmatched. CDR1 is SNHLY, CDR2 FYNNEI, per germline. CDR3 sequence reads: CASREPGQYTF. CDR3 nucleotide sequence: TGTGCCAGCAGGGAACCGGGACAGTACACCTTC.